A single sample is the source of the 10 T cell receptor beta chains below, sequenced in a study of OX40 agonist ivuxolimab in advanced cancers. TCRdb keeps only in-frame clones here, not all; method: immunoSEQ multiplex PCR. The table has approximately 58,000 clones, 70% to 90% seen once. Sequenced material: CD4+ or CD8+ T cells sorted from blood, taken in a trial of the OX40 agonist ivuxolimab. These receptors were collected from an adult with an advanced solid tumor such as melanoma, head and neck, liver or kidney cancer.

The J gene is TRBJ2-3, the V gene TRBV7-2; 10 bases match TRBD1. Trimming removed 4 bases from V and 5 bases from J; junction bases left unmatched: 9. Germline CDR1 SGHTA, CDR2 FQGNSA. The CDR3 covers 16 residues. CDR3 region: CASSSPGTGVEDTQYF. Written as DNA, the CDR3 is TGTGCCAGCAGCTCTCCCGGGACAGGGGTTGAAGATACGCAGTATTTT.

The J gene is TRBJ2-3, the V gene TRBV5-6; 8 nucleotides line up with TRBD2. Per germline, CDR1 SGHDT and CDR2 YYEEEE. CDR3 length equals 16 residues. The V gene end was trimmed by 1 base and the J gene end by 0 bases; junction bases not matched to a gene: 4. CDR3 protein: CASSLPGLGSTDTQYF. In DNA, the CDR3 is TGTGCCAGCAGCTTGCCGGGACTAGGGAGCACAGATACGCAGTATTTT.

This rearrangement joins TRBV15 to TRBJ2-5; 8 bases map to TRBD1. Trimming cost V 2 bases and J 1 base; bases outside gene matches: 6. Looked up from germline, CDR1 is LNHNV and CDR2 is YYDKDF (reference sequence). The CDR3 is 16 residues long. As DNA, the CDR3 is TGTGCCACCAGCAGACCAGGGGGCAGGGGCCAAGAGACCCAGTACTTC. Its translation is CATSRPGGRGQETQYF. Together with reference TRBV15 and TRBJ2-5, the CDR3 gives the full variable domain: DAMVIQNPRYQVTQFGKPVTLSCSQTLNHNVMYWYQQKSSQAPKLLFHYYDKDFNNEADTPDNFQSRRPNTSFCFLDIRSPGLGDTAMYLCATSRPGGRGQETQYFGPGTRLLVL.

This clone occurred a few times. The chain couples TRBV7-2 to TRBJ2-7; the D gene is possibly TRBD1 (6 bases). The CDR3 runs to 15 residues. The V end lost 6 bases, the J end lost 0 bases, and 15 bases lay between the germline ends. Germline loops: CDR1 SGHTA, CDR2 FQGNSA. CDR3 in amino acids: CASRFDRTPSYEQYF. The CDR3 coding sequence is TGTGCCAGCAGGTTCGACAGGACCCCCTCCTACGAGCAGTACTTC.

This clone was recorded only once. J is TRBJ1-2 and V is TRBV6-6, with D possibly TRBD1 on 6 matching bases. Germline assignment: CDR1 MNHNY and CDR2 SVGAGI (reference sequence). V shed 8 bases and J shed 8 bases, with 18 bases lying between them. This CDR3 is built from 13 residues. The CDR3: CASFKQGIEGYTF. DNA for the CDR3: TGTGCCAGCTTTAAACAGGGAATCGAGGGCTACACCTTC.

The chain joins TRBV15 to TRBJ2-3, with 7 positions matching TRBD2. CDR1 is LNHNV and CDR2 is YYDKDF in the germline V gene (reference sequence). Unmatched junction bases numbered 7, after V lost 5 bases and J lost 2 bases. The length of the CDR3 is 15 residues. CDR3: CATSGGRASTDTQYF. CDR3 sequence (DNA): TGTGCCACCAGCGGTGGGAGGGCCTCCACAGATACGCAGTATTTT.

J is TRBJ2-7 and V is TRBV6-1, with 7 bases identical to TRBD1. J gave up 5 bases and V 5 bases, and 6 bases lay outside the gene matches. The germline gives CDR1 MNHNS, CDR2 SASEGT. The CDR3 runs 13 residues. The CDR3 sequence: CASSLRDRDEQYF. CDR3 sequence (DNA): TGTGCCAGCAGTTTAAGAGACAGGGACGAGCAGTACTTC.

CDR3 loop: CASTSNTGELFF. Written as DNA, the CDR3 is TGTGCCAGCACTTCCAACACCGGGGAGCTGTTTTTT. The chain joins TRBV2 to TRBJ2-2; D is uncertain. V shed 7 bases and J shed 2 bases, with 5 bases lying between them. The germline V gene encodes CDR1 SNHLY and CDR2 FYNNEI. The CDR3 covers 12 residues.

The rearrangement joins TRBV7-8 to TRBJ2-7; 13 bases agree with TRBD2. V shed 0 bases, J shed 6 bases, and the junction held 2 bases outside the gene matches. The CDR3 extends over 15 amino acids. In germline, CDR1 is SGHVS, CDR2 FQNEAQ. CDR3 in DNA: TGTGCCAGCAGCTTAGCGGGACTAGCGGGAATCGAGCAGTACTTC. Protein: CASSLAGLAGIEQYF.

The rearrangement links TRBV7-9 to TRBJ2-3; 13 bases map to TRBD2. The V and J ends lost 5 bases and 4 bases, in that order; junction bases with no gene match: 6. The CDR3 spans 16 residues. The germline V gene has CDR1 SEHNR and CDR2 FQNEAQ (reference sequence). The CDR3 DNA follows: TGTGCCAGCAGCCTCCCGACTAGCGGGAGGTCAGATACGCAGTATTTT. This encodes CASSLPTSGRSDTQYF.